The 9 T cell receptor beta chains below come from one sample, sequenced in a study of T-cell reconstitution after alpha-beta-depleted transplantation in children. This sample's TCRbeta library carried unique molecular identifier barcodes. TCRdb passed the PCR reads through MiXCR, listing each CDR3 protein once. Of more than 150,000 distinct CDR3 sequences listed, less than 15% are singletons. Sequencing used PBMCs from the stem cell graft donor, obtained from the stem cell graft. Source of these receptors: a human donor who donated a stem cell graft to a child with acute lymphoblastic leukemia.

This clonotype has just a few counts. CDR3 loop: CASSITYRGGEQYF. The CDR3 coding sequence is TGCGCCAGCAGCATCACCTACAGGGGCGGGGAGCAGTACTTC. The rearrangement uses TRBV5-1 and TRBJ2-7; TRBD1 aligns across 7 bases. The CDR3 has 14 amino acids. V lost 4 bases and J lost 7; bases outside the gene matches: 11. Germline assignment: CDR1 SGHRS and CDR2 YFSETQ.

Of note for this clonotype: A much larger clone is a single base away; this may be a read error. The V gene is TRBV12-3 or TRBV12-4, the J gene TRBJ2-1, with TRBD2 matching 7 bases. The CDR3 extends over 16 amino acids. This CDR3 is CGSSLGELAPYNEQFF. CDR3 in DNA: TGTGGCAGCAGTTTAGGCGAACTAGCGCCCTACAATGAGCAGTTCTTC.

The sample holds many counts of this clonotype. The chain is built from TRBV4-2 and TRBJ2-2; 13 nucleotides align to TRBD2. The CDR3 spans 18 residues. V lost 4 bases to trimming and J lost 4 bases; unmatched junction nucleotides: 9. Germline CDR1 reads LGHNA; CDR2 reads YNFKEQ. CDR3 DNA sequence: TGTGCCAGCAGCCCGGGACTAGCGGGAATGGGAGGCACCGGGGAGCTGTTTTTT. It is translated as CASSPGLAGMGGTGELFF.

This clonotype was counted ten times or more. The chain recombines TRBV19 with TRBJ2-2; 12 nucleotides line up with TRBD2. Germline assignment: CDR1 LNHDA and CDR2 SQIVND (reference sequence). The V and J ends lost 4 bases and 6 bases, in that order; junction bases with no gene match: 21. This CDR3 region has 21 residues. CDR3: CASSSWDSMASGRDYSGELFF. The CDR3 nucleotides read TGTGCCAGTAGTAGTTGGGACAGTATGGCTAGCGGGAGGGATTACTCCGGGGAGCTGTTTTTT.

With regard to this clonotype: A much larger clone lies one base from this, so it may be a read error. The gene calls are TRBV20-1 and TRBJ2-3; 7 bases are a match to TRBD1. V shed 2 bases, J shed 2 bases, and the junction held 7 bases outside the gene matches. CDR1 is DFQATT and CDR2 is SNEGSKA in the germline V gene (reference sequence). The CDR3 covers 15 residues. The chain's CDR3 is CSARYLGQITDTQYF. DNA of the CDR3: TGCAGTGCTAGATATTTGGGACAGATCACAGATACGCAGTATTTT.

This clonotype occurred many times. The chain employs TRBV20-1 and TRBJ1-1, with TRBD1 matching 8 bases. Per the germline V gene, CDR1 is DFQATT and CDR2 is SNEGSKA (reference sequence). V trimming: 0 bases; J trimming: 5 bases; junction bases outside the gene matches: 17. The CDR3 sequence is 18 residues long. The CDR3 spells CSAREGRATGGRGTEAFF. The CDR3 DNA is TGCAGTGCTAGAGAGGGCAGGGCAACAGGGGGAAGAGGGACTGAAGCTTTCTTT.

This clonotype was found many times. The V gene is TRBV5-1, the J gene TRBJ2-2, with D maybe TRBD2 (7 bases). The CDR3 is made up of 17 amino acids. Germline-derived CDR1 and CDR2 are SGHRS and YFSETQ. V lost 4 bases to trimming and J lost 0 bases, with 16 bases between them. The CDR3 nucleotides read TGCGCCAGCAGCCTCCAGGGAGGGGGTACGAACACCGGGGAGCTGTTTTTT. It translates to CASSLQGGGTNTGELFF.

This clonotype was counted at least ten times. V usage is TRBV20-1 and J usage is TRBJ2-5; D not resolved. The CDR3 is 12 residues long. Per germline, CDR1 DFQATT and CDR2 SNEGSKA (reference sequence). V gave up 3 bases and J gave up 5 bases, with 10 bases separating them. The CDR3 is CSASELGETQYF. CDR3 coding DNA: TGCAGTGCTAGTGAATTAGGGGAGACCCAGTACTTC.

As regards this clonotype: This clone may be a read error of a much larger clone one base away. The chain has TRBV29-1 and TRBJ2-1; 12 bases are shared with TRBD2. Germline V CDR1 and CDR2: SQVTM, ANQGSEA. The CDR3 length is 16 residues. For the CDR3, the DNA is TGCAGCGTTGAAGGAGGACTAGCGGGATCCTACAATAAGCAGTTCTTC. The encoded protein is CSVEGGLAGSYNKQFF.